A selection of T cell receptor beta chains follows, all from one sample in a study of cytomegalovirus exposure and HLA in healthy donors. Profiled with immunoSEQ multiplex PCR; TCRdb holds only in-frame clones, not every one. In the table there are approximately 150,000 clones, roughly 79% of which are singletons. What was sequenced was PBMCs. These receptors were taken from a male donor in good health and CMV-seropositive. Both conserved end residues are part of each CDR3. The order of the fields is V gene, D gene, CDR3 length, clone size, J gene, CDR3 DNA, CDR3 protein. The D gene is left open where the match is weak. Some rows mark clone size as missing; the rest say once, few, many or name a class of expanded clone.

v_call: TRBV5-4; d_call: TRBD1; cdr3_length: 14; clone_size: -; j_call: TRBJ1-1; cdr3_nt: TGTGCCAGCAGCTTGGTCGAGGGGGCCTCTGAAGCTTTCTTT; cdr3_aa: CASSLVEGASEAFF
v_call: TRBV5-4; d_call: TRBD2; cdr3_length: 14; clone_size: -; j_call: TRBJ2-3; cdr3_nt: TGTGCCAGCAGCCGTCGGGCGGGGGCAGATACGCAGTATTTT; cdr3_aa: CASSRRAGADTQYF
v_call: TRBV4-2; d_call: -; cdr3_length: 16; clone_size: -; j_call: TRBJ2-3; cdr3_nt: TGTGCCAGCAGCCATACCGGGACTTCAGAAGCAGATACGCAGTATTTT; cdr3_aa: CASSHTGTSEADTQYF
v_call: TRBV28; d_call: TRBD2; cdr3_length: 16; clone_size: -; j_call: TRBJ2-1; cdr3_nt: TGTGCCAGCAGTTTCTGGACTAGCGGGGCCTACAATGAGCAGTTCTTC; cdr3_aa: CASSFWTSGAYNEQFF
v_call: TRBV14; d_call: -; cdr3_length: 11; clone_size: -; j_call: TRBJ1-1; cdr3_nt: TGTGCCAGCAGCCAGACAGGAGAAGCTTTCTTT; cdr3_aa: CASSQTGEAFF
v_call: TRBV30; d_call: -; cdr3_length: 14; clone_size: -; j_call: TRBJ1-3; cdr3_nt: TGTGCCTGGAGGCGGAGGGCCTCTGGAAACACCATATATTTT; cdr3_aa: CAWRRRASGNTIYF
v_call: TRBV10-1; d_call: -; cdr3_length: 14; clone_size: -; j_call: TRBJ2-3; cdr3_nt: TGCGCCAGCAGCTCCGGGACTGTCACAGATACGCAGTATTTT; cdr3_aa: CASSSGTVTDTQYF
v_call: TRBV19; d_call: TRBD2; cdr3_length: 15; clone_size: -; j_call: TRBJ2-1; cdr3_nt: TGTGCCAGTAGTTTGGGGGGGAGCTCCTACAATGAGCAGTTCTTC; cdr3_aa: CASSLGGSSYNEQFF
v_call: TRBV27; d_call: -; cdr3_length: 12; clone_size: -; j_call: TRBJ2-1; cdr3_nt: TGTGCCAGCAGTTTAGGAGGCCATGAGCAGTTCTTC; cdr3_aa: CASSLGGHEQFF
v_call: TRBV15; d_call: -; cdr3_length: 15; clone_size: -; j_call: TRBJ1-5; cdr3_nt: TGTGCCACCAGCAGAGATGGGGGGTCCCGTCAGCCCCAGCATTTT; cdr3_aa: CATSRDGGSRQPQHF
v_call: TRBV7-9; d_call: TRBD2; cdr3_length: 12; clone_size: -; j_call: TRBJ2-5; cdr3_nt: TGTGCCAGCGATATGGGGGGGGAGACCCAGTACTTC; cdr3_aa: CASDMGGETQYF
v_call: TRBV18; d_call: TRBD1; cdr3_length: 15; clone_size: -; j_call: TRBJ1-2; cdr3_nt: TGTGCCAGCTCACCGGCCGGACAGGGGTACTATGGCTACACCTTC; cdr3_aa: CASSPAGQGYYGYTF
v_call: TRBV6-1; d_call: TRBD2; cdr3_length: 15; clone_size: -; j_call: TRBJ2-4; cdr3_nt: TGTGCCAGCATCCTAGCGGGGGGGACCAAAAACATTCAGTACTTC; cdr3_aa: CASILAGGTKNIQYF
v_call: TRBV11-3; d_call: -; cdr3_length: 14; clone_size: -; j_call: TRBJ2-5; cdr3_nt: TGTGCCAGCAGCTACTCCGGGGGGCAAGGGACCCAGTACTTC; cdr3_aa: CASSYSGGQGTQYF
v_call: TRBV4-3; d_call: -; cdr3_length: 15; clone_size: once; j_call: TRBJ2-4; cdr3_nt: TGCGCCAGCAGCCATAACGGGGTGGCCAAAAACATTCAGTACTTC; cdr3_aa: CASSHNGVAKNIQYF
v_call: TRBV11-2; d_call: TRBD2; cdr3_length: 16; clone_size: -; j_call: TRBJ2-2; cdr3_nt: TGTGCCAGCAGCCCCTGGGGGGGGGAGAACACCGGGGAGCTGTTTTTT; cdr3_aa: CASSPWGGENTGELFF
v_call: TRBV9; d_call: -; cdr3_length: 15; clone_size: -; j_call: TRBJ2-7; cdr3_nt: TGTGCCAGCAGCGTAGCTGGCGCGGGGTACTACGAGCAGTACTTC; cdr3_aa: CASSVAGAGYYEQYF
v_call: TRBV10-1; d_call: TRBD1; cdr3_length: 12; clone_size: -; j_call: TRBJ2-3; cdr3_nt: TGCGCCAGCAGCCAGGACAGGGGACCGCAGTATTTT; cdr3_aa: CASSQDRGPQYF
v_call: TRBV5-1; d_call: TRBD1; cdr3_length: 15; clone_size: -; j_call: TRBJ1-2; cdr3_nt: TGCGCCAGCAGCTTCGGGACAGCAGCTAACTATGGCTACACCTTC; cdr3_aa: CASSFGTAANYGYTF
v_call: TRBV19; d_call: TRBD2; cdr3_length: 13; clone_size: -; j_call: TRBJ2-7; cdr3_nt: TGTGCCAGTACCCCGGGACTAGACTACGAGCAGTACTTC; cdr3_aa: CASTPGLDYEQYF
v_call: TRBV19; d_call: -; cdr3_length: 14; clone_size: -; j_call: TRBJ2-5; cdr3_nt: TGTGCCAGTAGTATGCGGCCCACGAGGGAGACCCAGTACTTC; cdr3_aa: CASSMRPTRETQYF
v_call: TRBV5-1; d_call: TRBD2; cdr3_length: 19; clone_size: -; j_call: TRBJ2-3; cdr3_nt: TGCGCCAGCAGCTCGGGACTAGCGGGGGGCCTTTCTAGCACAGATACGCAGTATTTT; cdr3_aa: CASSSGLAGGLSSTDTQYF
v_call: TRBV6-1; d_call: TRBD1; cdr3_length: 14; clone_size: -; j_call: TRBJ1-5; cdr3_nt: TGTGCCAGCAGTGCCAGGGGGCGCGAGCAGCCCCAGCATTTT; cdr3_aa: CASSARGREQPQHF
v_call: TRBV7-3; d_call: -; cdr3_length: 15; clone_size: -; j_call: TRBJ2-3; cdr3_nt: TGTGCCAGCAGCTTAACGGGGGGTTACACAGATACGCAGTATTTT; cdr3_aa: CASSLTGGYTDTQYF
v_call: TRBV14; d_call: -; cdr3_length: 14; clone_size: -; j_call: TRBJ2-7; cdr3_nt: TGTGCCAGCAGCCACCTCGGGACTGACTACGAGCAGTACTTC; cdr3_aa: CASSHLGTDYEQYF
v_call: TRBV27; d_call: -; cdr3_length: 13; clone_size: few; j_call: TRBJ1-1; cdr3_nt: TGTGCCAGCAGTCCAAGGTTAGCCACTGAAGCTTTCTTT; cdr3_aa: CASSPRLATEAFF
v_call: TRBV2; d_call: TRBD2; cdr3_length: 13; clone_size: -; j_call: TRBJ2-7; cdr3_nt: TGTGCCAGCAGTAAGCGGGGCGAACGCAGGCAGTACTTC; cdr3_aa: CASSKRGERRQYF
v_call: TRBV9; d_call: TRBD2; cdr3_length: 15; clone_size: -; j_call: TRBJ2-3; cdr3_nt: TGTGCCAGCAGCTTAAGCGGGGGGGCCCCAGATACGCAGTATTTT; cdr3_aa: CASSLSGGAPDTQYF
v_call: TRBV6-5; d_call: TRBD1; cdr3_length: 15; clone_size: -; j_call: TRBJ2-5; cdr3_nt: TGTGCCAGCAGTTACTCCCACAGGGGGCGGCGGACCCAGTACTTC; cdr3_aa: CASSYSHRGRRTQYF
v_call: TRBV4-1; d_call: TRBD2; cdr3_length: 15; clone_size: -; j_call: TRBJ2-7; cdr3_nt: TGCGCCAGCAGCCAAGAACAAAGCGGGGAAGGCGAGCAGTACTTC; cdr3_aa: CASSQEQSGEGEQYF
v_call: TRBV5-1; d_call: TRBD2; cdr3_length: 14; clone_size: -; j_call: TRBJ2-1; cdr3_nt: TGCGCCAGCAGGGGGGGGTCGGGCTACAATGAGCAGTTCTTC; cdr3_aa: CASRGGSGYNEQFF
v_call: TRBV7-9; d_call: -; cdr3_length: 13; clone_size: once; j_call: TRBJ1-4; cdr3_nt: TGTGCCAGCAGCGCCCACAGGGAGGAAAAACTGTTTTTT; cdr3_aa: CASSAHREEKLFF
v_call: TRBV6-5; d_call: -; cdr3_length: 14; clone_size: few; j_call: TRBJ1-4; cdr3_nt: TGTGCCAGCAGCCGGACACGCGCAAATGAAAAACTGTTTTTT; cdr3_aa: CASSRTRANEKLFF
v_call: TRBV4-1; d_call: -; cdr3_length: 15; clone_size: -; j_call: TRBJ2-5; cdr3_nt: TGCGCCAGCAGCCAAGTTACCCAGAGGGGAGGGACCCAGTACTTC; cdr3_aa: CASSQVTQRGGTQYF
v_call: TRBV7-9; d_call: -; cdr3_length: 15; clone_size: few; j_call: TRBJ2-7; cdr3_nt: TGTGCCAGCAGCCCGCCCTGGGGCAGGGATTACGAGCAGTACTTC; cdr3_aa: CASSPPWGRDYEQYF
v_call: TRBV4-3; d_call: TRBD2; cdr3_length: 15; clone_size: -; j_call: TRBJ2-3; cdr3_nt: TGCGCCAGCAGCCGGACTAGCGGGGGGGCAGATACGCAGTATTTT; cdr3_aa: CASSRTSGGADTQYF
v_call: TRBV5-6; d_call: -; cdr3_length: 12; clone_size: few; j_call: TRBJ1-2; cdr3_nt: TGTGCCAGCACGAGGGAGGACTATGGCTACACCTTC; cdr3_aa: CASTREDYGYTF
v_call: TRBV5-6; d_call: TRBD1; cdr3_length: 13; clone_size: -; j_call: TRBJ1-2; cdr3_nt: TGTGCCAGCAGCGGTGACAGGGACTATGGCTACACCTTC; cdr3_aa: CASSGDRDYGYTF
v_call: TRBV14; d_call: -; cdr3_length: 16; clone_size: -; j_call: TRBJ2-5; cdr3_nt: TGTGCCAGCAGCCACCTAATTAACAGGGAAGGGGAGACCCAGTACTTC; cdr3_aa: CASSHLINREGETQYF
v_call: TRBV6-5; d_call: -; cdr3_length: 15; clone_size: -; j_call: TRBJ2-3; cdr3_nt: TGTGCCAGCAGTCCCCGACGGGACTTCACAGATACGCAGTATTTT; cdr3_aa: CASSPRRDFTDTQYF
v_call: TRBV4-2; d_call: -; cdr3_length: 17; clone_size: -; j_call: TRBJ2-3; cdr3_nt: TGTGCCAGCAGCCAGGGGCTAGGAACCCCTAGCACAGATACGCAGTATTTT; cdr3_aa: CASSQGLGTPSTDTQYF
v_call: TRBV18; d_call: TRBD2; cdr3_length: 15; clone_size: -; j_call: TRBJ2-7; cdr3_nt: TGTGCCAGCTCACCCCTGGGGGGGGAGATCTACGAGCAGTACTTC; cdr3_aa: CASSPLGGEIYEQYF
v_call: TRBV11-1; d_call: TRBD1; cdr3_length: 13; clone_size: -; j_call: TRBJ2-7; cdr3_nt: TGTGCCAGCAGCAGGGGACAGTTCTACGAGCAGTACTTC; cdr3_aa: CASSRGQFYEQYF
v_call: TRBV13; d_call: -; cdr3_length: 18; clone_size: few; j_call: TRBJ1-2; cdr3_nt: TGTGCCAGCAGCTTACGTCTTAGGGGTGGACAGAGGGGCTATGGCTACACCTTC; cdr3_aa: CASSLRLRGGQRGYGYTF
v_call: TRBV18; d_call: -; cdr3_length: 15; clone_size: -; j_call: TRBJ1-1; cdr3_nt: TGTGCCAGCTCGGTCGGAGGGTCTATTAACACTGAAGCTTTCTTT; cdr3_aa: CASSVGGSINTEAFF
v_call: TRBV6-4; d_call: TRBD2; cdr3_length: 16; clone_size: few; j_call: TRBJ2-2; cdr3_nt: TGTGCCAGCAGTGACTCGCCAGCGGGGGGGCCCGGGGAGCTGTTTTTT; cdr3_aa: CASSDSPAGGPGELFF
v_call: TRBV6-1; d_call: TRBD2; cdr3_length: 15; clone_size: -; j_call: TRBJ2-2; cdr3_nt: TGTGCCAGCATGGGGGGAGGGCGCAGCACCGGGGAGCTGTTTTTT; cdr3_aa: CASMGGGRSTGELFF
v_call: TRBV4-2; d_call: TRBD1; cdr3_length: 15; clone_size: once; j_call: TRBJ2-3; cdr3_nt: TGTGCCAGCAGCCCACTGGACAGGGTTACAGATACGCAGTATTTT; cdr3_aa: CASSPLDRVTDTQYF
v_call: TRBV25-1; d_call: TRBD1; cdr3_length: 14; clone_size: -; j_call: TRBJ1-6; cdr3_nt: TGTGCCAGCCTCGGGACAGACGGGGGTTCACCCCTCCACTTT; cdr3_aa: CASLGTDGGSPLHF
v_call: TRBV7-9; d_call: TRBD1; cdr3_length: 12; clone_size: few; j_call: TRBJ1-1; cdr3_nt: TGTGCCAGCAGCTTCGACCGGGACAGGGAATTCTTT; cdr3_aa: CASSFDRDREFF
v_call: TRBV12-2; d_call: -; cdr3_length: 17; clone_size: -; j_call: TRBJ2-5; cdr3_nt: TGTGCAAGTCCTTTCCCCTTACTAGCGGGGTGGGAAGAGACCCAGTACTTC; cdr3_aa: CASPFPLLAGWEETQYF
v_call: TRBV27; d_call: -; cdr3_length: 17; clone_size: -; j_call: TRBJ2-7; cdr3_nt: TGTGCCAGCAGTCCCCTGGGGGGGCCAACTCGTTTCTACGAGCAGTACTTC; cdr3_aa: CASSPLGGPTRFYEQYF